This T cell receptor (beta chain) was profiled in a study of blood T cell repertoires in COVID-19. V was cut by 5 bases and J by 4 bases, with 17 bases left in between. The CDR3 sequence is 15 residues long. The germline gives CDR1 MDHEN, CDR2 SYDVKM. Adults between about 18 and 89 years of age took part from some 25 US areas. Produced via immunoSEQ multiplex PCR; TCRdb's table is partial and in-frame only. The sample shows 140,000 to 150,000 clones, approximately 78% of them seen only once. This TCR was recovered from a woman aged 50 to 60 who had recovered from COVID-19. The sequenced sample consisted of PBMCs or T cells enriched from blood (not recorded which). This chain connects TRBV28 to TRBJ1-1, with D possibly matching TRBD1 (5 bases). The CDR3 loop is CASSPSGGGPTEAFF. CDR3 nucleotides: TGTGCCAGCAGTCCATCGGGGGGAGGGCCCACTGAAGCTTTCTTT.